The present T cell receptor (beta chain) was sequenced within a study of PD-1 blockade in classical Hodgkin lymphoma. Study-level findings and limits: The authors excluded patients who started nivolumab under 1 year after ASCT. Baseline diversity was lower in partial responders and progressors than complete responders.

The assay was immunoSEQ multiplex PCR, and TCRdb's table has in-frame clones only and misses some. The table shows 35,000 or so clones, with roughly three quarters occurring only once. This CDR3 region has 15 residues. Losses at the gene ends were 4 bases for V and 4 bases for J; bases not matched to a gene: 9. CDR1 is SGHKS and CDR2 is YYEKEE in the germline V gene (reference sequence). A remark on this clone: No antigen is known for it.

With no exception, relapse followed autologous stem cell transplantation in all patients, and brentuximab vedotin exposure varied. The source was peripheral blood mononuclear cells (PBMCs), collected before the second cycle of nivolumab. This rearrangement joins TRBV5-5 to TRBJ2-5, with TRBD2 identical over 8 bases. The TCR comes from a human donor with classical Hodgkin lymphoma. The CDR3 bases are TGTGCCAGCAGCAACACCGGGACTAGTATAGAGACCCAGTACTTC. It encodes CASSNTGTSIETQYF.